The source of this T cell receptor (beta chain) is a study of a mutant IDH1 vaccine in newly diagnosed glioma. In the study overall: Participants attended visit V12, the safety follow-up, at week 35, and then attended visit V13 at week 47.

The CDR3 loop spans 13 amino acids. V was shortened by 4 bases and J by 3 bases, with 9 bases between the two germline ends. Looked up from germline, CDR1 is SNHLY and CDR2 is FYNNEI. Indicated time point: week 47, end of study. The investigators gave 300 ug of mutant IDH1 20-mer peptide in each vaccine dose, together with topical imiquimod. Concerning this clone: Its antigen is undetermined.

Here immunoSEQ multiplex PCR was the method, and the copy in TCRdb shows in-frame clones only, minus some. The data show more than 30,000 clones, roughly 84% seen once. The clonotype was recovered from a man aged 30 to 45 with glioma. The rearrangement uses TRBV2 and TRBJ2-5; D might be TRBD1 (5 bases). The sample in question was PBMCs, obtained from a glioma patient whose treatment included an IDH1 peptide vaccine. Here the CDR3 reads CASSGGSKETQYF. CDR3 bases: TGTGCCAGCAGTGGGGGCAGCAAAGAGACCCAGTACTTC.